This T cell receptor (beta chain) was observed in a study of blood T cell repertoires in COVID-19. Study context: T cells, B-cell-depleted T cells, or PBMCs supplied cDNA or gDNA.

CDR1 and CDR2 (germline): SGHRS, YFSETQ. The V and J ends lost 5 bases and 6 bases respectively, with 15 bases between them. The CDR3 covers 14 residues. The authors' processing: Reference gene primer amplification yielded estimated nucleated cell counts. Some clones are missing from TCRdb's copy, which holds only in-frame ones; the method was immunoSEQ multiplex PCR. V, J and clone size were drawn from that table, and D and trimming were deduced from the DNA. The sample carries roughly 120,000 clones, approximately 86% recorded once. The sequenced sample consisted of peripheral blood. This TCR was sampled from a man between 35 and 55 years old with acute or convalescent COVID-19. The chain recombines TRBV5-1 with TRBJ1-3, with a possible D match to TRBD1 (5 bases). CDR3 coding DNA: TGCGCCAGCAGGACTGGCAGGGCTGAAAACACCATATATTTT. It specifies CASRTGRAENTIYF.